Following are 21 T cell receptor beta chains from one sample sequenced in a study of glioma-infiltrating T cells after dendritic cell vaccination. Clones were sequenced by immunoSEQ multiplex PCR, and TCRdb holds only the in-frame ones, with some missing. The sample consists of about 73,000 clones, over 75% of them appearing once. The material was blood, obtained before dendritic cell vaccination. The receptors originated from a human donor with glioblastoma.

This clone was found a few times. The V gene is TRBV6-7, the J gene TRBJ1-5; D is unclear. TRBV6-7 is an ORF; its function is uncertain. V was pared by 6 bases and J by 0 bases, with 9 bases between. The CDR3 runs to 14 residues. CDR3 nucleotide sequence: TGTGCCAGCAGAATCAGATGTAGCAATCAGCCCCAGCATTTT. It encodes CASRIRCSNQPQHF.

The genes are TRBV7-9 and TRBJ1-4; 9 bases are shared with TRBD1. The germline gives CDR1 SEHNR, CDR2 FQNEAQ (reference sequence). The CDR3 covers 19 residues. The J segment lost 2 bases and the V segment lost 0 bases, leaving 10 bases of the junction unmatched. DNA for the CDR3: TGTGCCAGCAGCTTAGCGCTAACAGGGGGCTTCGTCACTAATGAAAAACTGTTTTTT. Translated: CASSLALTGGFVTNEKLFF.

The V gene is TRBV6-1, the J gene TRBJ1-5; no clear D gene. Trimming shortened V by 1 base and J by 3 bases, and 10 bases separated the two germline ends. Germline lookup yields CDR1 MNHNS and CDR2 SASEGT. The CDR3 contains 15 residues. CDR3 sequence: CASSEGPAYNQPQHF. CDR3 coding DNA: TGTGCCAGCAGTGAAGGACCAGCGTACAATCAGCCCCAGCATTTT.

The rearrangement uses TRBV7-8 and TRBJ1-5, with 9 bases identical to TRBD1. The V and J ends lost 5 bases and 6 bases, in that order; junction bases with no gene match: 5. Germline V gene sequence: CDR1 SGHVS, CDR2 FQNEAQ. CDR3 length equals 14 residues. DNA for the CDR3: TGTGCCAGCAGCCGACAGGGGGTTCGTCAGCCCCAGCATTTT. The encoded protein is CASSRQGVRQPQHF.

There are a few counts of this clone. The V and J genes are TRBV10-1 and TRBJ1-5; no clear D gene. There are 13 residues in the CDR3. CDR1 is WNHNN, CDR2 SYGVQD, per germline (reference sequence). The ends were cut back, 2 bases at V and 7 bases at J, with 9 bases in the middle. Written as DNA, the CDR3 is TGCGCCAGCAGTGAGAACCGGAGGCAGCCCCAGCATTTT. This encodes CASSENRRQPQHF.

The rearrangement joins TRBV5-1 to TRBJ2-1; TRBD1 matches at 9 bases. V dropped 6 bases and J dropped 6; count of bases not matched to a gene: 10. The CDR3 contains 15 residues. Germline loops: CDR1 SGHRS, CDR2 YFSETQ. The CDR3 DNA sequence: TGCGCCAGCAAGAGACAGGGGGACTCGGTCAATGAGCAGTTCTTC. Residues: CASKRQGDSVNEQFF. Full variable domain (rest looked up from reference TRBV5-1 and TRBJ2-1): KAGVTQTPRYLIKTRGQQVTLSCSPISGHRSVSWYQQTPGQGLQFLFEYFSETQRNKGNFPGRFSGRQFSNSRSEMNVSTLELGDSALYLCASKRQGDSVNEQFFGPGTRLTVL.

This chain uses TRBV5-1 with TRBJ1-1; D is unclear. V lost 0 bases, J lost 7 bases, and 22 bases lay in between. Per the germline V gene, CDR1 is SGHRS and CDR2 is YFSETQ. The CDR3 has 17 amino acids. The CDR3 loop reads CASSLALGPGALGEAFF. The CDR3 DNA reads as TGCGCCAGCAGCTTGGCGTTAGGCCCAGGTGCACTCGGTGAAGCTTTCTTT.

This clone was detected a few times. This chain connects TRBV7-6 to TRBJ2-7; 12 positions agree with TRBD1. The germline V gene encodes CDR1 SGHVS and CDR2 FNYEAQ. The V segment lost 4 bases and the J segment 6 bases; nucleotides outside the gene matches: 4. This CDR3 is built from 14 residues. The CDR3 loop is CASSSRDRGLEQYF. For the CDR3, the DNA is TGTGCCAGCAGCTCCCGGGACAGGGGGCTCGAGCAGTACTTC. The entire variable domain, with the rest obtained from reference TRBV7-6 and TRBJ2-7, is as follows: GAGVSQSPRYKVTKRGQDVALRCDPISGHVSLYWYRQALGQGPEFLTYFNYEAQQDKSGLPNDRFSAERPEGSISTLTIQRTEQRDSAMYRCASSSRDRGLEQYFGPGTRLTVT.

This rearrangement joins TRBV6-1 to TRBJ2-7; 9 nucleotides line up with TRBD1. Germline CDR1 reads MNHNS; CDR2 reads SASEGT. The junction had 5 bases not matched to a gene; V was cut back by 3 bases and J by 2 bases. This CDR3 contains 15 residues. CDR3 amino acids: CASSDRDRATYEQYV. The CDR3 coding sequence is TGTGCCAGCAGTGACCGGGACAGGGCAACCTACGAGCAGTACGTC.

In the case of this clone: The junction shows a germline mismatch at one end, possibly a read error. The chain is built from TRBV19 and TRBJ1-4; no reliable D call. The CDR3 extends over 15 amino acids. Per germline, CDR1 LNHDA and CDR2 SQIVND (reference sequence). The DNA of the CDR3 is TGTGCCAGTAGTATAGATCTGGCAACAAATGAAAAACTGTTTTTT. Encoded protein: CASSIDLATNEKLFF.

Concerning this clone: At one of its ends the junction is not consistent with the germline gene, which may arise from a read error. The rearrangement uses TRBV6-4 and TRBJ1-6; 9 nucleotides match TRBD1. This CDR3 comprises 16 residues. Germline CDR1 is MRHNA and CDR2 is SNTAGT. The CDR3 DNA sequence: TGTGCCAGCGGTGACGTCTCGGGACAGGGAAATTCACCCCTCCACTTT. Its translation: CASGDVSGQGNSPLHF.

The CDR3 nucleotides are TGCAGCGTTGATGGTTACAGTTGGGAGATGGAGACCCAGTACTTC. This translates into CSVDGYSWEMETQYF. This sequence joins TRBV29-1 and TRBJ2-5, with D maybe TRBD2 (5 bases). V was cut by 3 bases and J by 5 bases, with 19 bases left in between. Per the germline V gene, CDR1 is SQVTM and CDR2 is ANQGSEA. This CDR3 has 15 amino acids.

The chain is built from TRBV10-1 and TRBJ2-2; perhaps TRBD1 as D (5 bases). CDR3 length equals 12 residues. CDR1 and CDR2 from the germline V gene are WNHNN and SYGVQD (reference sequence). With 8 bases removed from V and 5 bases from J, the gap between germline ends came to 9 bases. CDR3 DNA: TGCGCCAGCGGGGCACAAACCGGGGAGCTGTTTTTT. Protein sequence: CASGAQTGELFF.

The gene calls are TRBV29-1 and TRBJ1-3; the match to TRBD1 covers 7 bases. The V segment lost 6 bases and the J segment 1 base; nucleotides outside the gene matches: 9. The germline gives CDR1 SQVTM, CDR2 ANQGSEA. This CDR3 is 15 amino acids long. The CDR3 region is CSVDGTGDSGNTIYF. The CDR3 bases are TGCAGCGTAGATGGAACAGGGGATTCTGGAAACACCATATATTTT. The full variable domain, in which reference TRBV29-1 and TRBJ1-3 provide the parts outside the CDR3, is SAVISQKPSRDICQRGTSLTIQCQVDSQVTMMFWYRQQPGQSLTLIATANQGSEATYESGFVIDKFPISRPNLTFSTLTVSNMSPEDSSIYLCSVDGTGDSGNTIYFGEGSWLTVV.

The chain is built from TRBV28 and TRBJ1-4; D call uncertain. The CDR3 totals 15 residues. The ends were cut back, 4 bases at V and 0 bases at J, with 9 bases in the middle. Per germline, CDR1 MDHEN and CDR2 SYDVKM. This CDR3 is CASSSEGATNEKLFF. The CDR3 DNA reads TGTGCCAGCAGTTCCGAAGGAGCAACTAATGAAAAACTGTTTTTT.

The J gene is TRBJ2-7, the V gene TRBV10-3, with 11 bases aligning to TRBD2. The length of the CDR3 is 15 residues. The germline gives CDR1 ENHRY, CDR2 SYGVKD. Trimming cost V 6 bases and J 2 bases; bases outside gene matches: 6. In nucleotides, the CDR3 is TGTGCCATCAGCCGTTCTAGCGGGGGGCCCTACGAGCAGTACTTC. Translating gives CAISRSSGGPYEQYF.

This sequence joins TRBV10-3 and TRBJ2-5; TRBD2 matches 9 bases. Germline trimming cut 3 bases from V and 3 bases from J; bases unmatched to any gene: 2. Germline V lookup: CDR1 ENHRY, CDR2 SYGVKD. This CDR3 is built from 14 residues. This CDR3 reads CAISDSGGKETQYF. DNA of the CDR3: TGTGCCATCAGTGATAGCGGGGGAAAAGAGACCCAGTACTTC.

The chain couples TRBV19 to TRBJ2-7; D perhaps matches TRBD2 (7 bases). Trimming took 6 bases from V and 3 from J, leaving 18 bases between them. This CDR3 spans 15 amino acids. Germline CDR1 is LNHDA and CDR2 is SQIVND (reference sequence). CDR3 in DNA: TGTGCCAGTAGCCTGAAGGGGGAGGGCCTCTACGAGCAGTACGTC. Its protein is CASSLKGEGLYEQYV.

The V gene is TRBV2, the J gene TRBJ1-1; weak D call: TRBD1 (6 bases). The V end was cut by 4 bases, the J end by 1 base, with 13 bases between. The CDR3 is made up of 15 amino acids. Germline values: CDR1 SNHLY, CDR2 FYNNEI. CDR3 in amino acids: CASSGITGPNTEAFF. The CDR3 nucleotides read TGTGCCAGCAGTGGAATTACAGGGCCGAACACTGAAGCTTTCTTT.

This clone showed up just once. The CDR3 DNA follows: TGTGCCAGCAGAACCCCGGCGGGGACCTATGGCTACACCTTC. Residues: CASRTPAGTYGYTF. The chain has TRBV6-1 and TRBJ1-2; tentative D call: TRBD1 (5 bases). Trimming pared 6 bases from V and 4 bases from J, leaving 15 bases between. The CDR3 sequence is 14 residues long. Germline V lookup: CDR1 MNHNS, CDR2 SASEGT.

This rearrangement joins TRBV2 to TRBJ1-2, with 10 bases fitting TRBD1. V lost 6 bases and J lost 4; bases outside the gene matches: 8. The CDR3 sequence is 15 residues long. Germline V lookup: CDR1 SNHLY, CDR2 FYNNEI. The CDR3 protein is CASRPGQGSSYGYTF. The CDR3 nucleotides read TGTGCCAGCAGGCCGGGACAGGGGTCTAGCTATGGCTACACCTTC.